This T cell receptor beta chain was sequenced in a study of T cell responses to AZD1222 COVID-19 vaccine. Study details: Combined were second doses at about 4 or about 12 weeks. The study, taken as a whole, reports: Only six or seven AZD1222 recipients tested seropositive at baseline. Per reports, nearly half of all spike-specific TCRs target regions that are unmutated in variants. Females made up more of the donors, who were largely white British, and clonal diversity may have come out too low.

Data came from immunoSEQ multiplex PCR; TCRdb stores just in-frame clones and leaves some out. Found here are roughly 130,000 clones, approximately 88% of them singletons; the top ten hold under 9.5%. Points on this clone: Its antigen is not known.

The sample here was peripheral blood, taken on day 0 of AZD1222 vaccination. The TCR sequence derives from an adult in good health.

This CDR3 is CASTSGGTGASGNTIYF. DNA of the CDR3: TGTGCCAGCACCTCAGGGGGGACAGGAGCCTCTGGAAACACCATATATTTT. The genes are TRBV28 and TRBJ1-3; 8 positions match TRBD1. The CDR3 is made up of 17 amino acids. Germline CDR1 MDHEN, CDR2 SYDVKM. With 7 bases clipped from V and 0 bases from J, the junction kept 11 bases outside the gene matches.